The text below deals with one T cell receptor beta chain. Its antigen is currently unknown. TCRdb keeps only in-frame clones here, not all; method: immunoSEQ multiplex PCR. Counted here are fewer than 85,000 clones, just under 85% occurring once; the ten biggest clones make up around a sixth. This specimen comes from a study of identifying expanded T cells in peripheral blood. CDR1 is SGDLS and CDR2 is YYNGEE in the germline V gene. The CDR3 extends over 14 amino acids. V dropped 2 bases and J dropped 4 bases, with 12 bases sitting between them. The study's findings and limits: Roughly two-week clone count variance significantly increased as total template count grew. Technical replicates showed around 1.2 changed clones; two weeks 15 to 20; four weeks 19.

During the collection period, no donor immune events like infections were recorded. The rearrangement links TRBV9 to TRBJ1-2; possible D gene TRBD1, 5 bases. This TCR was recovered from a person between 18 and 69 years old in good health. Sequencing input: blood. The CDR3 DNA is TGTGCCAGCAGCGTTACGGACACTCCCTATGGCTACACCTTC. Encoded protein: CASSVTDTPYGYTF.